This T cell receptor (beta chain) originates from a study of OX40 agonist ivuxolimab in advanced cancers. About the full investigation: The costimulatory receptor OX40 (CD134) was targeted by ivuxolimab, a fully human IgG2 agonistic monoclonal antibody. Intravenous ivuxolimab was administered to patients every 2 weeks at six dose levels: 0.01, 0.1, 0.3, 1.5, 3 and 10 mg/kg. Of the roughly 53 patients in dose escalation, some 20 had hepatocellular carcinoma, about 15 had melanoma, 9 had renal cell carcinoma and 9 had head and neck cancer. A male proportion of about 79% and a mean age of approximately 55 years, ranging from roughly 20 to 80, were recorded for the dose-escalation cohort. Patients were allowed to have had prior anti-PD-1, anti-PD-L1 or anti-CTLA-4 therapy, and 40% to 45% of the dose-escalation patients had been treated with checkpoint inhibitors. Partial responses were achieved by three dose-escalation patients, of whom one had hepatocellular carcinoma and two had cutaneous melanoma. Peripheral TCRbeta sequencing was intended to test whether TCR sequence diversity was altered and clonal T-cell expansion was caused by ivuxolimab. The paper reports the monotherapy dose-escalation portion (N of about 50 patients) of the phase I ivuxolimab trial.

Genomic DNA was isolated from the sorted cells so that the TCRbeta CDR3 region could be sequenced. TCRbeta CDR3 regions were sequenced using the immunoSEQ Assay. Not all clones reach the TCRdb copy of this immuneACCESS table, which keeps in-frame sequences only. Checked studies attribute under half of the gap to unresolved V genes and leave the rest unexplained. The sample includes around 53,000 clones, with approximately 80% observed a single time. The ten largest account for under 3.5% of the sample. Patients with a history of autoimmune disease or receiving systemic immunosuppression were excluded from the trial. Peripheral blood for TCR sequencing was drawn from every dose cohort at baseline, at cycle 4 day 1 and at cycle 7 day 1. Samples were obtained from an open-label, multicenter, first-in-human phase I dose-escalation trial of ivuxolimab. Adults with locally advanced or metastatic melanoma, renal cell, hepatocellular, or head and neck squamous cell carcinoma were enrolled in the trial. Before TCR sequencing, CD4+ and CD8+ T cells were separately sorted from peripheral blood.

In the case of this clone: Which antigen it targets is not known. One base away there is no much larger clone; base qualities are not given.

The paper's findings and limits, for the study overall: In the 0.1-3.0 mg/kg groups, partial responders had among the lowest normalized peripheral clonal expansion, particularly in CD8+ T cells. After ivuxolimab, more expanded clones were found on average in CD8+ T cells than in CD4+ T cells. Low levels of normalized T-cell clonal expansion were also seen in some nonresponding patients. Which antigens the clonally expanded peripheral T cells were specific for was not determined. At doses from 0.1 to 3.0 mg/kg, clonal expansion was seen in both CD4+ and CD8+ blood T cells between baseline and week 6.

The germline ends are 10 bases apart after V is trimmed by 0 bases and J by 7 bases. The CDR3, from cysteine to phenylalanine, totals 14 residues. Kept here is only the CDR3 DNA, which spans 42 bases and is read in frame from base 1. CDR1 KGHSH and CDR2 LQKENI are derived from the germline V gene. The clonotype originates from an adult with an advanced solid tumor such as melanoma, head and neck, liver or kidney cancer. The sequencing here drew on CD4+ or CD8+ T cells sorted from blood, taken in a trial of the OX40 agonist ivuxolimab. The V and J segments used are TRBV18 and TRBJ2-1; the D gene cannot be resolved reliably. The DNA sequence is TGTGCCAGCTCACCACCAACACTCATAAATGAGCAGTTCTTC. Translation gives CASSPPTLINEQFF.